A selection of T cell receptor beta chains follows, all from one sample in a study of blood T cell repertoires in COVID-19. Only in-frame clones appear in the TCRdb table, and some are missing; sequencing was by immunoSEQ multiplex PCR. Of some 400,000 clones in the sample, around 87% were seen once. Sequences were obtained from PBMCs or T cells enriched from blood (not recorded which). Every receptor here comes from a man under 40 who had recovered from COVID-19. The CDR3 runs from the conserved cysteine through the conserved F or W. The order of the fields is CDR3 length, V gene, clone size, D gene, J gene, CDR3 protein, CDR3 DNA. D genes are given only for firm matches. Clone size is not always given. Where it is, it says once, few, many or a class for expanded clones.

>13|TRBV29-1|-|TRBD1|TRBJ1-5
CSVVTQGGEPQHF
TGCAGCGTTGTTACACAGGGGGGCGAGCCCCAGCATTTT
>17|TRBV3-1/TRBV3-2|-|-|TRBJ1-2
CASSGSSRGSLNYGYTF
TGTGCCAGCAGCGGGTCTTCAAGGGGAAGTTTGAACTATGGCTACACCTTC
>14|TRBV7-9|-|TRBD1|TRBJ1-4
CASSPQGANEKLFF
TGTGCCAGCAGCCCCCAGGGGGCTAATGAAAAACTGTTTTTT
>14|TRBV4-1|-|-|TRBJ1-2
CASSQNIGGYGYTF
TGCGCCAGCAGCCAAAATATTGGCGGATATGGCTACACCTTC
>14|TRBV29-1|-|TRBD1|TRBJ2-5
CSAAGTGEVETQYF
TGCAGCGCGGCTGGGACAGGGGAGGTTGAGACCCAGTACTTC
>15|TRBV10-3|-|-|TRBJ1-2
CAISESMAGAKGYTF
TGTGCCATCAGTGAGTCGATGGCAGGGGCGAAGGGCTACACCTTC
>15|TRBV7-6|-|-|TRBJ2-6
CASSQGGAGANVLTF
TGTGCCAGCAGCCAAGGCGGGGCTGGGGCCAACGTCCTGACTTTC
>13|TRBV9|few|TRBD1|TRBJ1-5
CASSRQGDQPQHF
TGTGCCAGCAGCAGACAGGGAGATCAGCCCCAGCATTTT
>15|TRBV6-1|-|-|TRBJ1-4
CASSDEGGDNEKLFF
TGTGCCAGCAGTGACGAAGGGGGAGATAATGAAAAACTGTTTTTT
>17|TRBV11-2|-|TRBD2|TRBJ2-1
CASSQTTGGYTYNEQFF
TGTGCCAGCAGCCAAACCACGGGGGGGTATACCTACAATGAGCAGTTCTTC
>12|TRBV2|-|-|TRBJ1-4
CASTRGGEKLFF
TGTGCCAGCACTAGGGGGGGCGAAAAACTGTTTTTT
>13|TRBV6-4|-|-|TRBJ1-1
CASRQGWGTEAFF
TGTGCCAGCAGACAGGGTTGGGGCACTGAAGCTTTCTTT
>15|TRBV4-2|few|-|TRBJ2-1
CASSHQGGSYNEQFF
TGTGCCAGCAGCCACCAGGGGGGCTCCTACAATGAGCAGTTCTTC
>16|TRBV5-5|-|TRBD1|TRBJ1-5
CASSPRGQGSNQPQHF
TGTGCCAGCAGCCCACGCGGACAGGGTAGCAATCAGCCCCAGCATTTT
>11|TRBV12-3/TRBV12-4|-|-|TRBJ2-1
CASSLHNEQFF
TGTGCCAGCAGCCTACACAATGAGCAGTTCTTC
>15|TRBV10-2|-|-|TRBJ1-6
CASAKSDRTNSPLHF
TGCGCCAGCGCCAAAAGCGACAGGACGAATTCACCCCTCCACTTT
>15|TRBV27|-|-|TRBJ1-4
CASSVTGSGGEKLFF
TGTGCCAGCAGCGTTACAGGGAGCGGGGGTGAAAAACTGTTTTTT
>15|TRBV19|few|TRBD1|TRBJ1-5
CASSIGDRVYQPQHF
TGTGCCAGTAGTATAGGGGACAGGGTCTATCAGCCCCAGCATTTT
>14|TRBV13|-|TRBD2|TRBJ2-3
CASSRAGGTDTQYF
TGTGCCAGCAGCCGCGCGGGAGGGACAGATACGCAGTATTTT
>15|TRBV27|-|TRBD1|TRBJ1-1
CASNNGQGLGTEAFF
TGTGCCAGCAACAACGGACAGGGTCTAGGCACTGAAGCTTTCTTT
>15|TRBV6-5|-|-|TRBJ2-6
CASSYEAGGANVLTF
TGTGCCAGCAGTTACGAGGCTGGTGGGGCCAACGTCCTGACTTTC
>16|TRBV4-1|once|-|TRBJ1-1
CASSQLTGLGRTEAFF
TGCGCCAGCAGCCAACTGACGGGACTGGGAAGGACTGAAGCTTTCTTT
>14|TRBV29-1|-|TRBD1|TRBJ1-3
CSVAQGAFGNTIYF
TGCAGCGTTGCACAGGGGGCTTTTGGAAACACCATATATTTT
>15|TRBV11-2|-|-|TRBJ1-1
CASTLERAANTEAFF
TGTGCCAGCACCTTAGAGCGGGCAGCGAACACTGAAGCTTTCTTT
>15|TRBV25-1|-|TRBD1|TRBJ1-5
CASSESAGGGQPQHF
TGTGCCAGCAGTGAGTCGGCAGGGGGCGGACAGCCCCAGCATTTT
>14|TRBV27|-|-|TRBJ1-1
CASSPKTGNTEAFF
TGTGCCAGCAGTCCTAAAACAGGGAACACTGAAGCTTTCTTT
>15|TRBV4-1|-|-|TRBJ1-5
CASSQTPYSNQPQHF
TGCGCCAGCAGCCAAACACCTTATAGCAATCAGCCCCAGCATTTT
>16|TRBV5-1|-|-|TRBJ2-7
CASSSPTANTTYEQYF
TGCGCCAGCAGCTCCCCGACAGCAAACACTACCTACGAGCAGTACTTC
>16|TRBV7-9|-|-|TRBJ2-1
CASSLGGPSSYNEQFF
TGTGCCAGCAGCTTAGGAGGTCCTAGCTCCTACAATGAGCAGTTCTTC
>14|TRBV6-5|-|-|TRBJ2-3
CASDVRRGADTQYF
TGTGCCAGTGATGTTAGGCGGGGAGCAGATACGCAGTATTTT
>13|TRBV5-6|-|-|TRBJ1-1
CASSRVSGTEAFF
TGTGCCAGCAGCCGTGTATCGGGCACTGAAGCTTTCTTT